This is a list of T cell receptor beta chains from one sample in a study of blood T cell repertoires in COVID-19. Using immunoSEQ multiplex PCR, the repertoire was profiled, and TCRdb retains in-frame clones only, with some absent. The repertoire has 200,000 to 300,000 clones, around nine tenths of them found once; the top ten carry about 2.6%. Sequencing input: PBMCs or T cells enriched from blood (not recorded which). The receptors were sampled from a woman between 18 and 29 years old who had recovered from COVID-19. Each CDR3 is given with its conserved first and last residue. The D gene is left open where the match is weak. Only part of the rows carry a size: once, few, many, or a class if the clone is expanded.

TRBJ2-2 - TRBV3-1/TRBV3-2 - CASRRELGGELFF TGTGCCAGCAGACGGGAGTTAGGCGGGGAGCTGTTTTTT
TRBJ1-5 few TRBV6-6 TRBD1 CASSRLRQGIRVQPQHF TGTGCCAGCAGTCGTCTACGACAGGGGATACGAGTGCAGCCCCAGCATTTT
TRBJ2-5 - TRBV7-9 TRBD2 CASSRTSGRSMTQYF TGTGCCAGCAGCAGGACTAGCGGGAGGAGCATGACCCAGTACTTC
TRBJ1-6 - TRBV5-6 TRBD1 CASSTQGRGNSPLHF TGTGCCAGCAGCACACAGGGGCGAGGGAATTCACCCCTCCACTTT
TRBJ2-1 - TRBV9 - CASSARPRQYNEQFF TGTGCCAGCAGTGCTCGACCGCGACAGTACAATGAGCAGTTCTTC
TRBJ2-7 - TRBV28 TRBD1 CASSEQGPYEQYF TGTGCCAGCAGCGAACAGGGGCCCTACGAGCAGTACTTC
TRBJ1-2 - TRBV23-1 - CADGQPITNYGYTF TGCGCCGATGGACAGCCGATTACTAACTATGGCTACACCTTC
TRBJ2-5 - TRBV5-1 - CASSLAGDENETQYF TGCGCCAGCAGCTTGGCAGGGGACGAGAACGAGACCCAGTACTTC
TRBJ2-3 - TRBV5-1 - CASSRFPGGTDTQYF TGCGCCAGCAGCCGGTTTCCGGGAGGCACAGATACGCAGTATTTT
TRBJ2-1 - TRBV19 TRBD2 CASSISGGSLAEPKINEQFF TGTGCCAGTAGTATATCCGGCGGTTCGCTAGCGGAGCCCAAAATCAATGAGCAGTTCTTC
TRBJ1-2 - TRBV4-1 TRBD1 CASSQGQGASRGYTF TGCGCCAGCAGCCAAGGACAGGGGGCGTCCCGGGGCTACACCTTC
TRBJ2-2 - TRBV30 - CAHRETGFTGELFF TGTGCGCATCGGGAAACAGGGTTCACCGGGGAGCTGTTTTTT
TRBJ2-5 - TRBV13 TRBD2 CASSSLGSSGGGETQYF TGTGCCAGCAGCTCCCTTGGATCTAGCGGGGGTGGAGAGACCCAGTACTTC
TRBJ2-2 - TRBV2 TRBD1 CASRGTGGVTGELFF TGTGCCAGCCGTGGGACAGGGGGCGTCACCGGGGAGCTGTTTTTT
TRBJ2-3 - TRBV7-3 - CASSLNGGSTDTQYF TGTGCCAGCAGCTTAAACGGGGGTAGCACAGATACGCAGTATTTT
TRBJ2-7 - TRBV18 - CASSPLRDIYEQYF TGTGCCAGCTCACCCCTTAGGGACATTTACGAGCAGTACTTC
TRBJ2-7 - TRBV11-2 - CASSLERSALYEQYF TGTGCCAGCAGCTTAGAGCGGTCGGCCCTCTACGAGCAGTACTTC
TRBJ1-5 - TRBV2 TRBD1 CASSNTGGRQPQHF TGTGCCAGCAGTAACACAGGGGGTCGTCAGCCCCAGCATTTT
TRBJ2-7 - TRBV20-1 TRBD2 CSASVSGSKWAYEQYF TGCAGTGCTAGTGTTAGCGGGTCCAAATGGGCCTACGAGCAGTACTTC
TRBJ1-3 once TRBV9 TRBD1 CASNRGSGNTIYF TGTGCCAGCAACAGGGGATCTGGAAACACCATATATTTT
TRBJ2-1 - TRBV5-4 - CASSFDRGNEFF TGTGCCAGCAGCTTTGATAGGGGTAACGAGTTCTTC
TRBJ1-1 few TRBV27 - CASSTGQNTEAFF TGTGCCAGCAGTACAGGGCAAAACACTGAAGCTTTCTTT